The 13 T cell receptor beta chains below come from one sample, sequenced in a study of blood T cell repertoires in COVID-19. Profiling relied on immunoSEQ multiplex PCR, and the TCRdb table lists in-frame clones only, not all of them. The data hold approximately 280,000 clones, with about nine tenths observed a single time. The sequenced material came from peripheral blood. All receptors derive from a woman between 55 and 75 years old with acute or convalescent COVID-19.

The chain combines TRBV29-1 with TRBJ1-1; 8 bases align to TRBD1. The CDR3 runs to 12 residues. The V gene end was trimmed by 4 bases and the J gene end by 5 bases; junction bases not matched to a gene: 3. CDR1 SQVTM and CDR2 ANQGSEA come from the germline V gene. CDR3 protein: CSVGDRRTEAFF. CDR3 bases: TGCAGCGTTGGGGACAGGCGGACTGAAGCTTTCTTT.

The chain uses TRBV19 and TRBJ2-2; tentative D call: TRBD1 (6 bases). CDR3 length: 15 amino acids. The ends were cut back, 3 bases at V and 4 bases at J, with 12 bases in the middle. Per germline, CDR1 LNHDA and CDR2 SQIVND (reference sequence). The CDR3 here is CASSMAGAGTGELFF. CDR3 DNA sequence: TGTGCCAGTAGTATGGCAGGGGCAGGCACCGGGGAGCTGTTTTTT.

V and J are TRBV2 and TRBJ2-7; 10 bases fit TRBD1. Trimming took 8 bases from V and 1 from J; bases not matched to a gene: 2. The length of the CDR3 is 13 residues. From germline, CDR1 is SNHLY and CDR2 FYNNEI. CDR3 bases: TGTGCCAGCGGGACAGGGGTATCCTACGAGCAGTACTTC. Protein product: CASGTGVSYEQYF.

As DNA, the CDR3 is TGCGCCAGCAGCTTATCCGGGAAGAAAGATGGCTACACCTTC. This encodes CASSLSGKKDGYTF. The gene calls are TRBV5-1 and TRBJ1-2; D remains unclear. The CDR3 sequence is 14 residues long. V was cut by 2 bases and J by 6 bases, with 14 bases left in between. The V gene's germline CDR1 is SGHRS and CDR2 YFSETQ.

The chain has TRBV6-5 and TRBJ1-1; possibly TRBD1 for D (6 bases). The germline CDR1 and CDR2 sequences are MNHEY and SVGAGI. This CDR3 contains 13 residues. V gave up 7 bases and J gave up 1 base, with 10 bases separating them. Written as DNA, the CDR3 is TGTGCCAGCACCCGGACAGCGAACACTGAAGCTTTCTTT. Its translation is CASTRTANTEAFF.

This chain joins TRBV5-1 and TRBJ2-2; D possibly corresponds to TRBD1 (6 bases). The germline gives CDR1 SGHRS, CDR2 YFSETQ. The CDR3 is made up of 14 amino acids. V was shortened by 0 bases and J by 5 bases, with 8 bases between the two germline ends. The CDR3: CASSLEGGTGELFF. In DNA, the CDR3 is TGCGCCAGCAGCTTGGAAGGGGGTACCGGGGAGCTGTTTTTT.

The rearrangement joins TRBV7-8 to TRBJ2-2, with TRBD1 matching 10 bases. With V trimmed by 4 bases and J by 5 bases, 4 bases remained unmatched. Germline V lookup: CDR1 SGHVS, CDR2 FQNEAQ. The CDR3 has 15 amino acids. The CDR3 nucleotides are TGTGCCAGCAGCTACGACAGGGGGCGAACCGGGGAGCTGTTTTTT. Protein: CASSYDRGRTGELFF.

The chain links TRBV5-5 to TRBJ2-7; 7 nucleotides agree with TRBD1. Germline CDR1 SGHKS, CDR2 YYEKEE (reference sequence). Trimming cost V 1 base and J 4 bases; bases outside gene matches: 5. This CDR3 comprises 14 residues. The CDR3 bases are TGTGCCAGCAGCTTGCAGGGGGAAGAGTACGAGCAGTACTTC. Its translation: CASSLQGEEYEQYF.

This sequence joins TRBV5-1 and TRBJ1-5, with 7 bases that match TRBD1. Trimming removed 0 bases from V and 4 bases from J; junction bases left unmatched: 1. From germline, CDR1 is SGHRS and CDR2 YFSETQ. CDR3 length: 14 residues. CDR3 region: CASSLGDRNQPQHF. The CDR3 DNA reads as TGCGCCAGCAGCTTGGGGGACAGAAATCAGCCCCAGCATTTT.

This clone was seen only a few times. This chain connects TRBV6-5 to TRBJ1-3; perhaps TRBD1 as D (5 bases). Germline CDR1 MNHEY, CDR2 SVGAGI. This CDR3 region has 15 residues. V lost 0 bases and J 2 bases, leaving 8 bases between the germline ends. CDR3 region: CASSYSGGTGNTIYF. Here the CDR3 DNA reads TGTGCCAGCAGTTACTCGGGGGGAACTGGAAACACCATATATTTT.

The chain is built from TRBV6-5 and TRBJ1-5; 7 nucleotides match TRBD1. Trimming at V came to 6 bases and at J to 5 bases, leaving 7 bases not matched to a gene. This CDR3 has 14 amino acids. Germline V CDR1 and CDR2: MNHEY, SVGAGI. The CDR3 sequence is CASSVDRADQPQHF. The CDR3 DNA reads as TGTGCCAGCAGCGTTGACAGGGCCGATCAGCCCCAGCATTTT.

The genes are TRBV7-2 and TRBJ2-3; D gene ambiguous. Germline-derived CDR1 and CDR2 are SGHTA and FQGNSA. CDR3 length equals 16 residues. V was pared by 1 base and J by 2 bases, with 13 bases between. The CDR3 loop is CASSLVPRVPTDTQYF. In DNA, the CDR3 is TGTGCCAGCAGCTTAGTCCCTAGAGTCCCCACAGATACGCAGTATTTT.

The chain employs TRBV2 and TRBJ1-5; TRBD1 agrees at 8 bases. This CDR3 spans 14 amino acids. J gave up 7 bases and V 6 bases, and 8 bases lay outside the gene matches. CDR1 is SNHLY, CDR2 FYNNEI, per germline. This CDR3 is CASSAGTGQQPQHF. The CDR3 DNA reads as TGTGCCAGCAGCGCCGGGACAGGACAGCAGCCCCAGCATTTT. Full variable domain (rest looked up from reference TRBV2 and TRBJ1-5): EPEVTQTPSHQVTQMGQEVILRCVPISNHLYFYWYRQILGQKVEFLVSFYNNEISEKSEIFDDQFSVERPDGSNFTLKIRSTKLEDSAMYFCASSAGTGQQPQHFGDGTRLSIL.